These T cell receptor beta chains were read from a single sample in a study of T cells in Graves' hyperthyroidism and ophthalmopathy. TCRdb called the multiplex PCR reads again in MiXCR, with one record for every CDR3 protein. The sample has 350,000 to 400,000 distinct CDR3 sequences, about 18% seen once. Sequenced: blood. The receptors here all came from a man between 18 and 35 years old with Graves' ophthalmopathy. CDR3s include the opening cysteine and the closing phenylalanine or tryptophan. A D gene is named only where the DNA matches it firmly.

TRBJ1-2,16,TRBV5-1,TRBD1,CAREGQGAARRYGYTF
TRBJ2-1,15,TRBV7-2,-,CASSLEADSYNEQFF
TRBJ1-1,14,TRBV29-1,-,CSVGIDALALEAFF
TRBJ1-2,17,TRBV11-2,-,CASSLDDGSPGRYGYTF
TRBJ1-4,15,TRBV7-9,-,CASSSRHGGMHRLFF
TRBJ2-1,15,TRBV11-2,TRBD1,CASARDRGSYNEQFF
TRBJ1-1,13,TRBV12-3/TRBV12-4,-,CASTRGRFTEAFF
TRBJ2-7,13,TRBV29-1,-,CSVAGTVSSEQYF
TRBJ1-5,13,TRBV20-1,-,CSARRGGNQPQHF
TRBJ2-5,14,TRBV7-9,-,CASSLAGGLETQYF
TRBJ1-1,15,TRBV6-6,-,CASSYPQGKRTEAFF
TRBJ2-7,13,TRBV18,-,CASSTGPSVEQYF
TRBJ1-1,16,TRBV7-9,-,CASSLVGGTRNTEAFF
TRBJ1-1,14,TRBV2,-,CASSLNFRATEAFF
TRBJ1-6,13,TRBV10-3,-,CAIRDNYNSPLHF
TRBJ1-4,13,TRBV2,TRBD1,CASDRVNNEKLFF
TRBJ2-7,12,TRBV12-3/TRBV12-4,-,CASSGDIGEQYF
TRBJ2-5,13,TRBV10-3,-,CAISDRGRETQYF
TRBJ2-5,14,TRBV2,TRBD2,CASSQSGGQETQYF
TRBJ2-3,16,TRBV12-3/TRBV12-4,TRBD2,CASTLSTSGGPRTQYF
TRBJ1-5,15,TRBV6-5,TRBD1,CASSYGQGPNQPQHF
TRBJ2-1,17,TRBV11-3,TRBD2,CASSSNSLAGGYNEQFF
TRBJ2-5,12,TRBV7-9,-,CASKEAQETQYF
TRBJ1-5,13,TRBV6-1,TRBD1,CASSGTGSQPQHF
TRBJ2-1,14,TRBV27,-,CASSPTPPNNEQFF
TRBJ1-1,15,TRBV5-1,-,CASSIPGRANTEAFF
TRBJ2-7,11,TRBV3-1,-,CASSHLDEQYF
TRBJ1-1,12,TRBV3-1,-,CASSQGQSEAFF
TRBJ1-4,18,TRBV3-1,TRBD1,CASSQKGEQGLFGEKLFF
TRBJ1-3,14,TRBV3-1,-,CASSQTHSGNTIYF
TRBJ2-1,13,TRBV7-8,-,CASSPLAYNEQFF
TRBJ1-1,11,TRBV6-1,-,CASRENTEAFF
TRBJ1-1,13,TRBV29-1,-,CSVCVGANTEAFF
TRBJ2-1,13,TRBV5-1,-,CASTLSGVYEQFF
TRBJ1-5,13,TRBV4-1,-,CASSQATFQPQHF
TRBJ2-5,11,TRBV13,TRBD2,CASSLRGSQYF
TRBJ2-1,15,TRBV27,-,CASSLARDSYNEQFF
TRBJ1-6,16,TRBV2,TRBD1,CASTRQGARDNSPLHF
TRBJ2-7,15,TRBV20-1,TRBD2,CSARDSSGRYYEQYF
TRBJ2-5,11,TRBV2,-,CAAGGRETQYF
TRBJ2-6,15,TRBV2,TRBD1,CASSETGAGANVLTF
TRBJ1-2,15,TRBV6-1,-,CASSRGGGSGYGYTF
TRBJ2-2,17,TRBV7-9,-,CASSLTPGTLNTGELFF
TRBJ1-1,13,TRBV18,TRBD1,CASSPRDRGTTFF
TRBJ2-2,18,TRBV11-3,TRBD2,CASSRRLAGESIAGELFF
TRBJ2-7,17,TRBV20-1,TRBD2,CSAEPGLAGGGSYEQYF
TRBJ1-3,15,TRBV28,TRBD1,CASSSLGQEPSTIYF
TRBJ1-1,13,TRBV28,-,CASRTGGWTEAFF
TRBJ2-1,14,TRBV29-1,TRBD1,CSAEGQAGGNEQFF
TRBJ2-1,12,TRBV20-1,-,CSARPTGNEQFF
TRBJ2-5,15,TRBV2,TRBD1,CASSEAQGYPEPQYF
TRBJ1-1,15,TRBV18,-,CASSPPGELPGEAFF
TRBJ2-7,13,TRBV3-1,-,CASSRSDRTSKYF
TRBJ2-1,15,TRBV18,-,CASSPRGATGNEQFF
TRBJ2-5,14,TRBV3-1,-,CASSPPGAPETQYF
TRBJ1-6,14,TRBV19,TRBD1,CASRMTGGDSPLHF
TRBJ1-6,13,TRBV25-1,-,CASSATKNSPLHF